Below, 8 T cell receptor beta chains from the same sample are listed, as sequenced in a study of blood T cell repertoires in COVID-19. The data were produced by immunoSEQ multiplex PCR, yet TCRdb's version contains in-frame clones alone and is incomplete. The sample has fewer than 300,000 clones, around 90% seen once. Sample: peripheral blood. Receptor source: a woman aged 40-49 years who had recovered from COVID-19.

V is TRBV29-1 and J is TRBJ1-2; 12 positions agree with TRBD1. V trimming: 1 base; J trimming: 3 bases; junction bases outside the gene matches: 3. The CDR3 spans 15 residues. Looked up from germline, CDR1 is SQVTM and CDR2 is ANQGSEA. CDR3 protein: CSVEGGTGGYYGYTF. CDR3 sequence (DNA): TGCAGCGTTGAAGGGGGGACAGGGGGCTACTATGGCTACACCTTC.

The V call is TRBV12-3 or TRBV12-4, the J call TRBJ2-5; 7 nucleotides line up with TRBD1. The ends lost 7 bases at V and 7 bases at J; junction bases unmatched: 9. The CDR3 covers 13 residues. This CDR3 is CASKRQGRGTQYF. CDR3 sequence (DNA): TGTGCCAGCAAGAGACAGGGACGGGGGACCCAGTACTTC.

V and J are TRBV7-8 and TRBJ1-1; no clear D gene. The CDR3 has 15 amino acids. V was pared by 5 bases and J by 4 bases, with 17 bases between. CDR1 is SGHVS, CDR2 FQNEAQ, per germline. The DNA of the CDR3 is TGTGCCAGCAGCCCCCGGGGATTCCGAACCACTGAAGCTTTCTTT. It codes for CASSPRGFRTTEAFF.

The sample holds one count of this clone. The chain has TRBV3-1 (or the pseudogene TRBV3-2) and TRBJ2-1; TRBD2 matches at 12 bases. The CDR3 contains 16 residues. Trimming took 4 bases from V and 2 from J; bases not matched to a gene: 3. CDR1 is LGHDT and CDR2 is YNNKEL in the germline V gene (reference sequence). For the CDR3, the DNA is TGTGCCAGCAGCCCCCGGACTAGCGGGACCTACAATGAGCAGTTCTTC. Its protein is CASSPRTSGTYNEQFF.

V and J are TRBV19 and TRBJ1-4, with a weak D call TRBD1 (5 bases). The CDR3 has 13 residues. Germline V lookup: CDR1 LNHDA, CDR2 SQIVND (reference sequence). The ends were cut back, 3 bases at V and 8 bases at J, with 10 bases in the middle. The DNA of the CDR3 is TGTGCCAGTAGTATCGACAGTCCCGAAAAACTGTTTTTT. Translating gives CASSIDSPEKLFF. Looking up the rest from reference TRBV19 and TRBJ1-4 gives the full variable domain: DGGITQSPKYLFRKEGQNVTLSCEQNLNHDAMYWYRQDPGQGLRLIYYSQIVNDFQKGDIAEGYSVSREKKESFPLTVTSAQKNPTAFYLCASSIDSPEKLFFGSGTQLSVL.

The CDR3 region has the DNA TGCGCCAGCAGCCAGGCCCCACCGGGACACATCGTTGCAACTAATGAAAAACTGTTTTTT. It encodes CASSQAPPGHIVATNEKLFF. V usage is TRBV4-3 and J usage is TRBJ1-4; TRBD1 is a possible D gene (6 bases). From germline, CDR1 is LGHNA and CDR2 YSLEER. There are 20 residues in the CDR3. Trimming pared 3 bases from V and 0 bases from J, leaving 23 bases between.

With respect to this clone: At the DNA level, this CDR3 is encoded by other sequences in the same sample as well. The V gene is TRBV7-8, the J gene TRBJ2-6; tentatively, D is TRBD2 (6 bases). This CDR3 is built from 16 residues. The V and J ends lost 1 base and 1 base respectively, with 8 bases between them. CDR1 is SGHVS and CDR2 is FQNEAQ in the germline V gene. In DNA, the CDR3 is TGTGCCAGCAGCTTAGTGGGGGGATCTGGGGCCAACGTCCTGACTTTC. As protein: CASSLVGGSGANVLTF.

The chain links TRBV5-6 to TRBJ2-5; the match to TRBD1 covers 10 bases. The germline gives CDR1 SGHDT, CDR2 YYEEEE. With 4 bases clipped from V and 5 bases from J, the junction kept 8 bases outside the gene matches. The CDR3 covers 15 residues. The CDR3 DNA reads as TGTGCCAGCAGCCCTAGACAGGGGGCGTGGGAGACCCAGTACTTC. This encodes CASSPRQGAWETQYF.